These 26 T cell receptor beta chains were sequenced from one sample in a study of cytomegalovirus exposure and HLA in healthy donors. Use of 60 Vbeta and 13 Jbeta primers characterized the PCR. TCRdb's table, derived via immunoSEQ multiplex PCR, lists solely in-frame clones and lacks some. The sample shows 200,000 to 250,000 clones, around 85% of them seen only once. Sequencing used PBMCs. Source of these receptors: a girl aged 2 to 10 in good health and CMV-seronegative.

A single count supports this clone. J is TRBJ1-1 and V is TRBV27, with 12 bases lining up with TRBD1. CDR3 length: 20 amino acids. Germline V gene lookup returns CDR1 MNHEY and CDR2 SMNVEV (reference sequence). V lost 2 bases and J lost 4; bases outside the gene matches: 17. The CDR3 region has the DNA TGTGCCAGCAGTTTAAGAGGGACAGGGGGCAGGATTGGTTTTGGCACTGAAGCTTTCTTT. Residues: CASSLRGTGGRIGFGTEAFF.

Concerning this clone itself: This CDR3 is also generated by other DNA sequences in the sample. This chain uses TRBV4-1 with TRBJ1-2; weak D call: TRBD1 (5 bases). V was cut by 6 bases and J by 4 bases, with 9 bases left in between. The CDR3 runs 12 residues. The germline V gene has CDR1 MGHRA and CDR2 YSYEKL. The CDR3 DNA reads as TGCGCCAGCAGTCGAGACAGCTATGGCTACACCTTC. Encoded protein: CASSRDSYGYTF.

This sequence joins TRBV19 and TRBJ1-2; 11 bases line up with TRBD1. In germline, CDR1 is LNHDA, CDR2 SQIVND (reference sequence). This CDR3 has 16 residues. Germline trimming cut 6 bases from V and 4 bases from J; bases unmatched to any gene: 10. CDR3 amino acids: CASSTQTGTGGYGYTF. CDR3 in DNA: TGTGCCAGTAGCACCCAGACCGGGACAGGGGGCTATGGCTACACCTTC.

J is TRBJ1-1 and V is TRBV4-1, with no clear D. V lost 4 bases, J lost 4 bases, and 19 bases lay in between. The length of the CDR3 is 16 residues. Germline-derived CDR1 and CDR2 are MGHRA and YSYEKL. The CDR3 DNA is TGCGCCAGCAGCCGAGTCCCCCAGGTTGAGGGCACTGAAGCTTTCTTT. Protein product: CASSRVPQVEGTEAFF.

This rearrangement joins TRBV14 to TRBJ1-1, with D possibly being TRBD1 (5 bases). Germline V gene sequence: CDR1 SGHDN, CDR2 FVKESK. The germline V and J ends were trimmed by 1 base and 8 bases, with 5 bases remaining between them. The CDR3 extends over 11 amino acids. The CDR3 sequence: CASSQGTEAFF. DNA of the CDR3: TGTGCCAGCAGCCAAGGGACAGAAGCTTTCTTT.

The chain links TRBV6-1 to TRBJ2-2; D uncertain. CDR3 size: 14 residues. The germline gives CDR1 MNHNS, CDR2 SASEGT. V lost 6 bases to trimming and J lost 6 bases, with 14 bases between them. The CDR3: CASRQLSEAGELFF. The CDR3 DNA reads as TGTGCCAGCAGGCAACTATCTGAGGCCGGGGAGCTGTTTTTT.

This clone was recorded a few times. The chain has TRBV19 and TRBJ2-2; possibly TRBD2 for D (6 bases). The V gene lost 5 bases and the J gene lost 6 bases, with 13 bases spanning the gap. This CDR3 has 14 residues. Germline CDR1 reads LNHDA; CDR2 reads SQIVND (reference sequence). CDR3: CASSLGGSSGELFF. CDR3 coding DNA: TGTGCCAGTAGTCTCGGGGGATCGTCCGGGGAGCTGTTTTTT.

This chain connects TRBV7-6 to TRBJ2-1, with 7 bases lining up with TRBD2. Looked up from germline, CDR1 is SGHVS and CDR2 is FNYEAQ. CDR3 length: 16 residues. Germline trimming cut 9 bases from V and 4 bases from J; bases unmatched to any gene: 15. DNA for the CDR3: TGTGCCAGATCTGGGGTGGGGAGGGCTACGTACAATGAGCAGTTCTTC. It specifies CARSGVGRATYNEQFF. The whole variable domain, remainder taken from reference TRBV7-6 and TRBJ2-1, is GAGVSQSPRYKVTKRGQDVALRCDPISGHVSLYWYRQALGQGPEFLTYFNYEAQQDKSGLPNDRFSAERPEGSISTLTIQRTEQRDSAMYRCARSGVGRATYNEQFFGPGTRLTVL.

This sequence joins TRBV6-1 and TRBJ2-1; TRBD1 matches 8 bases. Germline CDR1 is MNHNS and CDR2 is SASEGT. The length of the CDR3 is 15 residues. The J segment lost 0 bases and the V segment lost 3 bases, leaving 1 base of the junction unmatched. DNA of the CDR3: TGTGCCAGCAGTGAGGACAGGGTCTCCTACAATGAGCAGTTCTTC. It encodes CASSEDRVSYNEQFF.

The chain recombines TRBV11-2 with TRBJ2-2; TRBD2 is a possible D gene (5 bases). Germline V lookup: CDR1 SGHAT, CDR2 FQNNGV. The CDR3 is made up of 12 amino acids. Between the trimmed V and J ends, which lost 2 bases and 8 bases, there was a span of 6 bases. CDR3 DNA sequence: TGTGCCAGCAGCTTATTAGCGGGGGAGCTGTTTTTT. This translates into CASSLLAGELFF.

The V gene is TRBV19, the J gene TRBJ2-2, with 8 bases that match TRBD2. Germline CDR1 LNHDA, CDR2 SQIVND (reference sequence). This CDR3 region has 16 residues. J was trimmed by 1 base and V by 4 bases; bases with no gene match: 5. The CDR3 here is CASSKSGRGNTGELFF. The CDR3 nucleotides are TGTGCCAGTAGTAAGAGCGGGAGAGGGAACACCGGGGAGCTGTTTTTT. The whole variable domain, remainder taken from reference TRBV19 and TRBJ2-2, is DGGITQSPKYLFRKEGQNVTLSCEQNLNHDAMYWYRQDPGQGLRLIYYSQIVNDFQKGDIAEGYSVSREKKESFPLTVTSAQKNPTAFYLCASSKSGRGNTGELFFGEGSRLTVL.

Here the CDR3 DNA reads TGTGCCAGCAGGGTCTCCCCCGACAGAGACACCATATATTTT. Translation gives CASRVSPDRDTIYF. The chain uses TRBV6-1 and TRBJ1-3; weak D call: TRBD1 (5 bases). This CDR3 region has 14 residues. From germline, CDR1 is MNHNS and CDR2 SASEGT. Trimming took off 6 bases at V and 8 bases at J, with 17 bases between the two ends.

V is TRBV6-1 and J is TRBJ1-1; D is uncertain. V shed 6 bases and J shed 1 base, with 15 bases lying between them. Germline V gene lookup returns CDR1 MNHNS and CDR2 SASEGT. The CDR3 length is 15 residues. CDR3 DNA sequence: TGTGCCAGCAGCATGCGGTGGGGAGCGAACACTGAAGCTTTCTTT. Protein product: CASSMRWGANTEAFF.

The V gene is TRBV4-1, the J gene TRBJ1-4, with TRBD1 identical over 9 bases. After removal of 1 base from V and 8 bases from J, the junction contained 5 bases not matched to a gene. The CDR3 has 15 amino acids. Per germline, CDR1 MGHRA and CDR2 YSYEKL. The CDR3 loop is CASSQGDRAREKLFF. The CDR3 coding sequence is TGCGCCAGCAGCCAAGGGGACAGGGCGAGGGAAAAACTGTTTTTT.

The chain carries TRBV6-5 and TRBJ1-2; no definite D call. V was trimmed by 5 bases and J by 4 bases, leaving 14 bases between them. The CDR3 runs to 14 residues. Per germline, CDR1 MNHEY and CDR2 SVGAGI. CDR3 DNA: TGTGCCAGCAGTGGCGGGATGGGCATCTATGGCTACACCTTC. Translation gives CASSGGMGIYGYTF.

This clone was seen a handful of times. The chain joins TRBV19 to TRBJ2-5, with 11 bases identical to TRBD1. Judging by the DNA end, TRBJ2-7 fits better; the J call may be wrong. This CDR3 has 15 residues. Germline V lookup: CDR1 LNHDA, CDR2 SQIVND (reference sequence). CDR3 loop: CASSPLGQGVYEQYF. CDR3 nucleotides: TGTGCCAGTAGTCCCCTGGGACAGGGGGTATACGAGCAGTACTTC.

The V gene is TRBV18, the J gene TRBJ1-1, with 8 positions matching TRBD1. Trimming cost V 3 bases and J 4 bases; bases outside gene matches: 1. Germline V gene data show CDR1 as KGHSH and CDR2 as LQKENI. CDR3 length: 13 residues. CDR3 coding DNA: TGTGCCAGCTCACCCGGACAGGGCACTGAAGCTTTCTTT. Amino acid sequence: CASSPGQGTEAFF.

This clone was seen once. This rearrangement joins TRBV7-9 to TRBJ2-2, with 9 bases lining up with TRBD1. V was clipped by 1 base and J by 6 bases; unmatched bases: 9. Germline-derived CDR1 and CDR2 are SEHNR and FQNEAQ (reference sequence). The CDR3 is 17 amino acids. Here the CDR3 reads CASSLGDRAVNAGELFF. As DNA, the CDR3 is TGTGCCAGCAGCTTAGGGGACAGGGCTGTAAATGCCGGGGAGCTGTTTTTT.

This rearrangement joins TRBV4-1 to TRBJ2-3, with 11 nucleotides matching TRBD2. In germline, CDR1 is MGHRA, CDR2 YSYEKL. This CDR3 has 16 residues. V gave up 4 bases and J gave up 5 bases; unmatched junction bases: 8. The DNA for the CDR3 is TGCGCCAGCAGCCTAAGAACTAGCGGGAGCGGAGATACGCAGTATTTT. This codes for CASSLRTSGSGDTQYF.

The chain links TRBV7-9 to TRBJ1-2, with D maybe TRBD1 (6 bases). The CDR3 is made up of 12 amino acids. Germline lookup yields CDR1 SEHNR and CDR2 FQNEAQ (reference sequence). V dropped 5 bases and J dropped 4 bases, with 8 bases sitting between them. The CDR3 nucleotides are TGTGCCAGCAGCCCGGACAGCTATGGCTACACCTTC. Amino acids: CASSPDSYGYTF. The full variable domain, its missing parts supplied by reference TRBV7-9 and TRBJ1-2, is DTGVSQNPRHKITKRGQNVTFRCDPISEHNRLYWYRQTLGQGPEFLTYFQNEAQLEKSRLLSDRFSAERPKGSFSTLEIQRTEQGDSAMYLCASSPDSYGYTFGSGTRLTVV.

The gene calls are TRBV27 and TRBJ2-7; 7 bases fit TRBD1. Per germline, CDR1 MNHEY and CDR2 SMNVEV (reference sequence). This CDR3 is built from 15 residues. V was clipped by 4 bases and J by 2 bases; unmatched bases: 8. This chain's CDR3 is CASSSNRDRAYEQYF. The CDR3 region has the DNA TGTGCCAGCAGTTCCAACCGGGACAGAGCCTACGAGCAGTACTTC.

The chain uses TRBV6-5 and TRBJ2-3; 7 bases match TRBD1. With 6 bases clipped from V and 7 bases from J, the junction kept 10 bases outside the gene matches. The CDR3 runs 14 residues. Per germline, CDR1 MNHEY and CDR2 SVGAGI. This chain's CDR3 is CASSPTGFMYTQYF. CDR3 nucleotide sequence: TGTGCCAGCAGCCCGACAGGGTTCATGTATACGCAGTATTTT.

The chain uses TRBV19 and TRBJ2-7, with D possibly being TRBD2 (5 bases). The CDR3 spans 14 residues. The germline CDR1 and CDR2 sequences are LNHDA and SQIVND (reference sequence). V gave up 7 bases and J gave up 1 base, with 14 bases separating them. The CDR3 region has the DNA TGTGCCAGTATGGATCTTCGAGGGTCCTACGAGCAGTACTTC. Protein product: CASMDLRGSYEQYF.

The chain has TRBV27 and TRBJ1-2, with D possibly TRBD1 on 5 matching bases. Germline V gene sequence: CDR1 MNHEY, CDR2 SMNVEV (reference sequence). The CDR3 length is 14 residues. The V gene lost 6 bases and the J gene lost 5 bases, with 16 bases spanning the gap. CDR3 in DNA: TGTGCCAGCAGGGATCGGGGGGATTATTATGGCTACACCTTC. Translation: CASRDRGDYYGYTF.

This chain links TRBV7-3 with TRBJ2-1; TRBD2 aligns across 7 bases. Germline V lookup: CDR1 SGHTA, CDR2 FQGTGA. Trimming at V came to 3 bases and at J to 1 base, leaving 3 bases not matched to a gene. The CDR3 contains 15 residues. The CDR3 loop reads CASSLTSSSYNEQFF. CDR3 bases: TGTGCCAGCAGCTTGACTAGCTCGTCCTACAATGAGCAGTTCTTC.

This clone has more than one count but fewer than ten. DNA for the CDR3: TGTGCCAGCAGCCCTAGCGGGGGAGGTGCGCTGTTTTTT. Protein sequence: CASSPSGGGALFF. V and J are TRBV7-9 and TRBJ2-2; TRBD2 agrees at 10 bases. This CDR3 spans 13 amino acids. The junction had 7 bases not matched to a gene; V was cut back by 5 bases and J by 13 bases. Germline loops: CDR1 SEHNR, CDR2 FQNEAQ (reference sequence).